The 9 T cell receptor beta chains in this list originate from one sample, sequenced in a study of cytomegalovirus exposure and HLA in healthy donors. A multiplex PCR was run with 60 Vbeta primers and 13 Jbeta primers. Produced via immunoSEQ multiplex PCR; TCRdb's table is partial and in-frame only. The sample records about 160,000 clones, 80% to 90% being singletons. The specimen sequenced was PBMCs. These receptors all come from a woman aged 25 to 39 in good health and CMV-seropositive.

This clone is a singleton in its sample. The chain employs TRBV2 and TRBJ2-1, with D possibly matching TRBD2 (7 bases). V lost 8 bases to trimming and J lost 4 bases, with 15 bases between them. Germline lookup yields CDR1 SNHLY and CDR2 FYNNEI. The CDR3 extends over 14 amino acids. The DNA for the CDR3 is TGTGCCAGCCCCGAGGGAGGGGGTTACAATGAGCAGTTCTTC. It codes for CASPEGGGYNEQFF. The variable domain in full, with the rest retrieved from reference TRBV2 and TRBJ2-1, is EPEVTQTPSHQVTQMGQEVILRCVPISNHLYFYWYRQILGQKVEFLVSFYNNEISEKSEIFDDQFSVERPDGSNFTLKIRSTKLEDSAMYFCASPEGGGYNEQFFGPGTRLTVL.

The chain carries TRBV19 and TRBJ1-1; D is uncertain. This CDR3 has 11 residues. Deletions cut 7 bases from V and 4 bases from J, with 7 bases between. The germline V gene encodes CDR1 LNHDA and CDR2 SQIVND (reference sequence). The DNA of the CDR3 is TGTGCCAGTACCCGGGGCACTGAAGCTTTCTTT. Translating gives CASTRGTEAFF.

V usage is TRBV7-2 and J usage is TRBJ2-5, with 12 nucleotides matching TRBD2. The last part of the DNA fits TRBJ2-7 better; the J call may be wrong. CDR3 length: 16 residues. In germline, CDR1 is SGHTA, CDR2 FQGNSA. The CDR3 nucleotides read TGTGCCAGCAGCGCCCAGACTAGCGGGGGACTCTACGAGCAGTACTTC. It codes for CASSAQTSGGLYEQYF.

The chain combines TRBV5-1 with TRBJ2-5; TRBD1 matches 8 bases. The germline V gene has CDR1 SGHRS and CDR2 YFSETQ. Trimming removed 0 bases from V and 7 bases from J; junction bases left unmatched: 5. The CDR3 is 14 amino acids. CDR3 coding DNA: TGCGCCAGCAGCTTGGAGGGACAGGATGGGACCCAGTACTTC. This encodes CASSLEGQDGTQYF.

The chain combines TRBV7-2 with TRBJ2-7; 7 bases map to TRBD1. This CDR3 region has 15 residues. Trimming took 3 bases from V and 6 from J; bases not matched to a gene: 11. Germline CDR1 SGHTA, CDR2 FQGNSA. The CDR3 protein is CASSFSGDRESEQYF. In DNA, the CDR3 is TGTGCCAGCAGCTTCTCCGGAGACAGGGAAAGCGAGCAGTACTTC.

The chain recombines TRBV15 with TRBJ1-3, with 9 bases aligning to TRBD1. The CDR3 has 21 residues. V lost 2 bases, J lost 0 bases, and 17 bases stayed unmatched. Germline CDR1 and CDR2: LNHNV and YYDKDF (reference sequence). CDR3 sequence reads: CATSRTRPGQGPYSSGNTIYF. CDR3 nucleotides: TGTGCCACCAGCAGAACTCGCCCGGGACAGGGACCCTATAGCTCTGGAAACACCATATATTTT.

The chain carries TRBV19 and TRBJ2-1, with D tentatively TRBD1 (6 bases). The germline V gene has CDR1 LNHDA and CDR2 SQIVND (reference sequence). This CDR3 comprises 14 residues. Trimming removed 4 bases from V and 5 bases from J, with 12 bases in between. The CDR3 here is CASSTLRTDNEQFF. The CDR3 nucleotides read TGTGCCAGTAGTACCCTCCGGACAGACAATGAGCAGTTCTTC.

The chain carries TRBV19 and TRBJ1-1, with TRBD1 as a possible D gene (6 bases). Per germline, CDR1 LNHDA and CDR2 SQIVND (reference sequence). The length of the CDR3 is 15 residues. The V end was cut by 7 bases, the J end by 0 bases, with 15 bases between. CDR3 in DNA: TGTGCCAGTAAAACACAGGGAATGGTGAACACTGAAGCTTTCTTT. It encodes CASKTQGMVNTEAFF.

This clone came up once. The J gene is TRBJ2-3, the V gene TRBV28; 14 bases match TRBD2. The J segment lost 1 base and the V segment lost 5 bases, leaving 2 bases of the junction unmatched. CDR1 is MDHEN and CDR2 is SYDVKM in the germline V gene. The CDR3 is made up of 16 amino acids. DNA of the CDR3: TGTGCCAGCAGTAAGACTAGCGGGGGGGGCACAGATACGCAGTATTTT. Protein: CASSKTSGGGTDTQYF.